One TCR beta chain is described in this entry. This clone was seen only once. This clone's antigen is unknown. It has no much larger one-base neighbor in the sample; base qualities were not kept. Participants in the prospective study were enrolled through a virtual design, were aged about 18 to 100 years, and lived in fewer than 30 United States geographic areas. To assign participants to cohorts, the prospective study relied on clinical history that participants themselves reported in a screening survey and a study questionnaire. Mobile phlebotomists in the prospective study collected whole blood, serum and a nasopharyngeal or oropharyngeal swab from every participant. Additional blood draws and questionnaires over an approximately two-month period could optionally be provided by prospective study participants. Before DNA extraction, blood samples from the prospective study were shipped at room temperature or frozen.

Per the germline V gene (reference sequence), LGHDT is the CDR1 and YNNKEL is the CDR2. V is shortened by 1 base, J by 0 bases, and the region joining them spans 13 bases. The CDR3 runs 18 residues from the cysteine to the phenylalanine. The only DNA kept is the CDR3, 54 bases in frame from the first base. TCRbeta CDR3 regions were amplified from genomic DNA using the immunoSEQ Assay, a bias-controlled multiplex PCR. The paper's data handling went like this. Within the assay, amplification of reference gene primers was used to estimate how many nucleated cells each sample contained. To quantify the absolute abundance of each unique TCRbeta CDR3 rearrangement, sequence reads were collapsed and filtered. Productive Simpson clonality was computed per sample as the square root of Simpson's diversity index over productive rearrangements. As stored in TCRdb, this immuneACCESS dataset retains in-frame rearrangements with V and J assigned. A fraction of the clones does not appear; measured against another copy, unresolved V genes explain less than half of the discrepancy, and the remainder lacks a known reason. V and J calls and clone size follow that table, whereas D and trimming were derived from the DNA. The sample includes over 350,000 clones, with roughly 88% observed a single time. More than 0.85% of the sample is held by the ten biggest clonotypes.

The data originate from a study of blood T cell repertoires in COVID-19 (dated by TCRdb to about 2020). As for the study more broadly: Collaborator samples came from the United States, Italy and Spain and covered acute and convalescent phases of COVID-19. The prospective study material was composed of cDNA or gDNA derived from T cells, B-cell-depleted T cells, or PBMCs. Deeply sampled blood TCRbeta repertoires from subjects exposed to, actively infected with, or recovered from COVID-19 were included in the dataset. The repertoires were released in a freely available public database meant as a resource for research on the immune response to SARS-CoV-2. The samples were drawn from two sources: the first 160 participants of the ongoing ImmuneRACE study, and 1,000 to 1,500 subjects contributed by 6 global collaborators. Sample metadata almost always included a de-identified subject ID, COVID-19 status, age in years and sex. HLA class I and class II types, where available, came from metadata supplied by the sample provider rather than from assay-based typing. Points the paper makes about the study in general: The quantity of clinical and demographic metadata differed by source and by participant and was supplied without curation.

The sequencing input was PBMCs or T cells enriched from blood (not recorded which). The V and J genes are TRBV3-1 (or the pseudogene TRBV3-2) and TRBJ1-6, with the D gene not clear enough to name. The source of this sequence is a woman aged 25 to 39 with acute COVID-19. The nucleotides are TGTGCCAGCAGCCAAGTCCCTGCGGGGAGCTCCTATAATTCACCCCTCCACTTT. It encodes CASSQVPAGSSYNSPLHF.